The 7 T cell receptor beta chains reported below all come from one sample, sequenced in a study of CD8 T cells in Susac syndrome. The RNA input was 0.5 to 1 ug, and it was reverse transcribed with random hexamers. A single record per CDR3 protein comes from TCRdb applying MiXCR to the immunoSEQ multiplex PCR reads. The table lists about 47,000 distinct CDR3 sequences, around 92% of them singletons, with roughly 0.4% in the top ten. Material: CD8+ T cells from PBMCs. The receptors derive from a human donor in good health.

The chain is built from TRBV29-1 and TRBJ2-2, with 9 positions matching TRBD1. Germline V gene lookup returns CDR1 SQVTM and CDR2 ANQGSEA. V shed 5 bases and J 4 bases; nucleotides not matched to a gene: 11. This CDR3 has 16 amino acids. The CDR3 DNA reads as TGCAGCGTTTTACAGGACAGGGGAGACGGCACCGGGGAGCTGTTTTTT. This gives the protein CSVLQDRGDGTGELFF.

The table lists this clonotype with a count of one. J is TRBJ2-1 and V is TRBV7-9; tentative D call: TRBD2 (5 bases). Trimming took 4 bases from V and 4 from J, leaving 23 bases between them. This CDR3 comprises 18 residues. The germline gives CDR1 SEHNR, CDR2 FQNEAQ (reference sequence). This chain's CDR3 is CASSSSLRRSGLYNEQFF. The DNA for the CDR3 is TGTGCCAGCAGCTCAAGCCTCCGGAGAAGCGGACTTTACAATGAGCAGTTCTTC.

This chain uses TRBV5-6 with TRBJ1-5; a weak D match, TRBD1 (5 bases). CDR1 and CDR2 from the germline V gene are SGHDT and YYEEEE. V lost 4 bases to trimming and J lost 0 bases, with 8 bases between them. The CDR3 is 14 amino acids. The CDR3 reads CASSGAYSNQPQHF. CDR3 coding DNA: TGTGCCAGCAGCGGGGCTTATAGCAATCAGCCCCAGCATTTT. Filled out from reference TRBV5-6 and TRBJ1-5, the complete variable domain reads DAGVTQSPTHLIKTRGQQVTLRCSPKSGHDTVSWYQQALGQGPQFIFQYYEEEERQRGNFPDRFSGHQFPNYSSELNVNALLLGDSALYLCASSGAYSNQPQHFGDGTRLSIL.

This rearrangement joins TRBV5-1 to TRBJ2-2; D possibly corresponds to TRBD2 (5 bases). Germline V gene sequence: CDR1 SGHRS, CDR2 YFSETQ. The V end lost 5 bases, the J end lost 4 bases, and 18 bases lay between the germline ends. This CDR3 has 16 amino acids. Here the CDR3 reads CASSFGPEGVTGELFF. The CDR3 DNA follows: TGCGCCAGCAGTTTTGGACCTGAGGGAGTCACCGGGGAGCTGTTTTTT.

The chain has TRBV7-2 and TRBJ1-1; D might be TRBD1 (5 bases). From germline, CDR1 is SGHTA and CDR2 FQGNSA. Trimming took 5 bases from V and 1 from J, leaving 11 bases between them. CDR3 length equals 14 residues. DNA for the CDR3: TGTGCCAGCAGCCCATGGGGGGGGAACACTGAAGCTTTCTTT. It specifies CASSPWGGNTEAFF.

The chain couples TRBV4-1 to TRBJ2-7; 12 bases agree with TRBD2. The length of the CDR3 is 16 residues. Germline V gene sequence: CDR1 MGHRA, CDR2 YSYEKL. Germline trimming cut 4 bases from V and 3 bases from J; bases unmatched to any gene: 7. CDR3 coding DNA: TGCGCCAGCAGCCCCAAGTGGACTAGCGGGAACTACGAGCAGTACTTC. Protein: CASSPKWTSGNYEQYF.

The chain links TRBV20-1 to TRBJ1-1; 7 bases are shared with TRBD1. The junction had 7 bases not matched to a gene; V was cut back by 6 bases and J by 3 bases. The CDR3 extends over 13 amino acids. In germline, CDR1 is DFQATT, CDR2 SNEGSKA (reference sequence). Here the CDR3 reads CSAQEGADTEAFF. The CDR3, as DNA: TGCAGTGCCCAGGAGGGGGCGGACACTGAAGCTTTCTTT.